Listed here is a single T cell receptor beta chain. It lacks a known antigen. Qualities for individual bases were not recorded, and no much larger clone is one base off. The data stem from a study of Ad26.COV2.S vaccination and SARS-CoV-2 variants (dated by TCRdb to the early 2020s). With respect to the entire study: Vaccine-arm donors were drawn from COV1001, a multicentre, randomized, double-blind, placebo-controlled phase I-IIa trial of Ad26.COV2.S in healthy adults. Throughout the experiments and outcome assessment, investigators stayed blinded to trial group allocation. Trial participants were randomized into five groups of five, in which low-dose or high-dose Ad26.COV2.S was given once or twice, or placebo was given on both occasions. The TCR-sequenced set comprised about 32 samples: around 20 Ad26.COV2.S vaccine recipients, 5 placebo recipients and 8 SARS-CoV-2 convalescent individuals. Ad26.COV2.S was given intramuscularly at 5x10^10 or 1x10^11 viral particles, as a single shot or as two shots 56 days apart. The specificity and breadth of SARS-CoV-2-reactive T cell receptors after Ad26.COV2.S vaccination were assessed by TCRbeta repertoire sequencing.

TCRbeta CDR3 regions were sequenced with the immunoSEQ Assay. After extraction, genomic DNA underwent amplification by bias-controlled multiplex PCR, followed by high-throughput sequencing. The original methods were these. To quantify the absolute abundance of every unique TCRbeta CDR3 region, sequences were collapsed and filtered. T cell fraction was estimated by normalization of TCRbeta template counts to usable DNA, with usable DNA being measured through amplification of reference genes present in all nucleated cells. Repertoire TCRs were annotated as SARS-CoV-2-specific by exact matching of V gene, CDR3 amino acid sequence and J gene to a known reactive TCR set. MIRA supplied the reference SARS-CoV-2 TCR set, which was filtered for enrichment in COVID-19-positive ImmuneCODE repertoires so that public or cross-reactive TCRs were removed. Using the MIRA antigens, annotated TCRs were further analysed by specific ORF or by position within an ORF. Depth was the summed frequency of annotated unique rearrangements, while breadth was defined as annotated unique rearrangements over total unique productive rearrangements. TCR breadth was compared between groups using two-sided Wilcoxon rank-sum tests. The source is immuneACCESS, and TCRdb retained only in-frame sequences with V and J called. Part of the clones is not carried over; for the studies checked, unresolved V genes explain less than half of this, and the remainder is unexplained. V, J and clone size are taken as reported in that table, and D and trimming were inferred from the DNA itself. Here the sample has fewer than 800,000 clones; roughly 90% occur a single time. The ten largest clones take up approximately 1.5% of the sample.

V gives up 1 base and J gives up 10 bases, and the segment between their germline ends measures 8 bases. CDR1 and CDR2 were assigned from the germline V gene as SGHVS and FQNEAQ. The CDR3 starts with the cysteine, ends with the phenylalanine, and has 12 residues. The retained sequence is limited to the CDR3, 36 bases, with the frame set at the first base. Reading the label with the study, this specimen's treatment or condition is: 19 received Ad26.COV2.S at low or high dose, single or two shots; 5 received placebo; per-sample allocation not given. Repertoires of vaccine and placebo recipients were sequenced from samples taken on day 63 after the first injection. Cohort 1b enrolled about two dozen adults aged 18-55 years at a single site in Boston, USA, between 29 July and 7 August 2020. As a vaccine, Ad26.COV2.S was a replication-incompetent adenovirus type 26 vector that expressed a prefusion-stabilized SARS-CoV-2 spike protein derived from the original Wuhan strain.

The full study reports these points: After vaccination, substantial breadth of spike-specific CD8+ and CD4+ T cell responses was reported. Compared with placebo recipients, Ad26.COV2.S recipients showed higher spike-specific TCR breadth (P = 0.0014). Non-spike TCR breadth was comparable between vaccine and placebo recipients, consistent with the vaccine containing only spike. The study was not powered to compare responses between vaccine doses or regimens. It was noted by the authors that total T cell responses may have been underestimated by the TCR breadth and depth analyses.

Sequencing used peripheral blood, obtained in a trial of Ad26.COV2.S vaccine versus placebo. The source of this sequence is a person aged 18 to 65 who received the Ad26.COV2.S COVID-19 vaccine or a placebo. The sequence is built from TRBV7-8 and TRBJ2-1; a confident D gene designation cannot be given. The nucleotide sequence is TGTGCCAGCAGCTTAGATAGGGCCGAGCAGTTCTTC. Protein translation: CASSLDRAEQFF.